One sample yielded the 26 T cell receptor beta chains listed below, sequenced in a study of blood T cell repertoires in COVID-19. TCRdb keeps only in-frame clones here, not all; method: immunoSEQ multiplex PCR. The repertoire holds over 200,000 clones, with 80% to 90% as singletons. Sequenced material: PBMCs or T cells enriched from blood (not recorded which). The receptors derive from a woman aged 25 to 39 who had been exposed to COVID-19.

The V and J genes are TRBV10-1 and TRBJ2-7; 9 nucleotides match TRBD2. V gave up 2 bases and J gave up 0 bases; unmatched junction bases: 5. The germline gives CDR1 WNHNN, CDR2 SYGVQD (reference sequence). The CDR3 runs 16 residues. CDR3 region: CASSEASGRNSYEQYF. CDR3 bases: TGCGCCAGCAGTGAGGCAAGCGGGAGGAACTCCTACGAGCAGTACTTC.

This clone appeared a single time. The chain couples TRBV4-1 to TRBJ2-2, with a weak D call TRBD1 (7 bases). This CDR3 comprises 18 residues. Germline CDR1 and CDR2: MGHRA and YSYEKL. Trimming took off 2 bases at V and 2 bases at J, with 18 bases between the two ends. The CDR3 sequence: CASSQPRDSGYNTGELFF. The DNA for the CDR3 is TGCGCCAGCAGCCAACCGCGGGACAGCGGGTATAACACCGGGGAGCTGTTTTTT.

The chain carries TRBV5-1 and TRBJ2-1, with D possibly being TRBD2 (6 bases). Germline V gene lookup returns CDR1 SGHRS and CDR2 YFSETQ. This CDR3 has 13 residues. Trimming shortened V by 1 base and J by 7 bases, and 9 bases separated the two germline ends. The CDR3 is CASSLSSANEQFF. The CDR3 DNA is TGCGCCAGCAGCTTGTCTAGCGCGAATGAGCAGTTCTTC.

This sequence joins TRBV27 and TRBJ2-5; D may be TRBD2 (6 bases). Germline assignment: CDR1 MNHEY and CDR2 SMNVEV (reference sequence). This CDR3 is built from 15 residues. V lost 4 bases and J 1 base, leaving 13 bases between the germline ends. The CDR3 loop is CASSSLGDFQETQYF. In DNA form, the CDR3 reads TGTGCCAGCAGTTCCCTCGGGGACTTCCAAGAGACCCAGTACTTC.

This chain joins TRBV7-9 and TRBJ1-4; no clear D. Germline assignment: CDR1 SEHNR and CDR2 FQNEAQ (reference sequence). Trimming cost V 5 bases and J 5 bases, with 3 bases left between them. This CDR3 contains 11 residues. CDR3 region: CASSQNEKLFF. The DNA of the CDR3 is TGTGCCAGCAGCCAAAATGAAAAACTGTTTTTT.

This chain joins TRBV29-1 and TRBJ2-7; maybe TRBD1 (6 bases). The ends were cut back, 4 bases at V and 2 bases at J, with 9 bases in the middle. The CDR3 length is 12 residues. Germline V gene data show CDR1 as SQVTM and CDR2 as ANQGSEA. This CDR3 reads CSVAGGAYEQYF. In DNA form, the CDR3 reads TGCAGCGTTGCTGGGGGCGCCTACGAGCAGTACTTC.

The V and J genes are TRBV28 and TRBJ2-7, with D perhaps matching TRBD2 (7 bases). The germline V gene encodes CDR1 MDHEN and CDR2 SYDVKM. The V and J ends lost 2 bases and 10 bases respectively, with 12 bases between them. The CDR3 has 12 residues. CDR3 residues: CASSLRGAPQYF. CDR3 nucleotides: TGTGCCAGCAGTTTACGGGGGGCCCCTCAGTACTTC.

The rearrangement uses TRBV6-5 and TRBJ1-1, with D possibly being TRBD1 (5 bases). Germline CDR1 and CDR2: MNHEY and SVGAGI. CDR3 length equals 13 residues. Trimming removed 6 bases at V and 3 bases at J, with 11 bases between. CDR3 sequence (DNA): TGTGCCAGCAGCCAAACGGGGGACACTGAAGCTTTCTTT. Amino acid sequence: CASSQTGDTEAFF.

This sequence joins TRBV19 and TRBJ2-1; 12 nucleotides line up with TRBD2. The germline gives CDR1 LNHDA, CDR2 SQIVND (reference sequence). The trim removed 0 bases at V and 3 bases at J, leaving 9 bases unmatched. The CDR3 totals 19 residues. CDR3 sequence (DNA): TGTGCCAGTAGTATAGAGTCTAGCGGGAGGGTGGGCTTCTACAATGAGCAGTTCTTC. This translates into CASSIESSGRVGFYNEQFF.

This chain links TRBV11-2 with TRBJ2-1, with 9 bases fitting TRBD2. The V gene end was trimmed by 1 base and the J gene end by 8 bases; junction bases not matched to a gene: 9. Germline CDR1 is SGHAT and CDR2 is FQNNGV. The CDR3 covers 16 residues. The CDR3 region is CASSLGPSGIVDEQFF. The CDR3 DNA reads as TGTGCCAGCAGCTTAGGCCCTAGCGGGATTGTCGATGAGCAGTTCTTC.

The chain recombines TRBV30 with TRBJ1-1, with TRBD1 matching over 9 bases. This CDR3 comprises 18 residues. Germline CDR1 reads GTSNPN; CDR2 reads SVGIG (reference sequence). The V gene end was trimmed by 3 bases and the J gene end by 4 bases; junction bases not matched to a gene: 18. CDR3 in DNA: TGTGCCTGGAGGGAAACGTATCTCACAGGGGGCGCGGGCACTGAAGCTTTCTTT. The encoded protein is CAWRETYLTGGAGTEAFF.

CDR3 in amino acids: CASLSGDPTDTQYF. The CDR3 DNA follows: TGTGCCAGCCTTAGCGGGGATCCCACAGATACGCAGTATTTT. V is TRBV2 and J is TRBJ2-3; 8 nucleotides align to TRBD2. Germline CDR1 SNHLY, CDR2 FYNNEI. This CDR3 region has 14 residues. Trimming at V came to 8 bases and at J to 2 bases, leaving 6 bases not matched to a gene.

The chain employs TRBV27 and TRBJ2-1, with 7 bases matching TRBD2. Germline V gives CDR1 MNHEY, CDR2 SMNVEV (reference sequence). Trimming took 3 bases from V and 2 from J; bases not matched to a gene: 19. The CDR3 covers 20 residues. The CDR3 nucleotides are TGTGCCAGCAGTTTTCTCCCCCGATTCAAAAGCGGGAACACCTACAATGAGCAGTTCTTC. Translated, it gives CASSFLPRFKSGNTYNEQFF.

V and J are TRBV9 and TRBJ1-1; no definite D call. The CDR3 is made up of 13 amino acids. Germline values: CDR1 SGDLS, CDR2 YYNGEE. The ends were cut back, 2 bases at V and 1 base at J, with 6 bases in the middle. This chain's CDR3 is CASSVTENTEAFF. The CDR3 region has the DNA TGTGCCAGCAGCGTCACAGAGAACACTGAAGCTTTCTTT.

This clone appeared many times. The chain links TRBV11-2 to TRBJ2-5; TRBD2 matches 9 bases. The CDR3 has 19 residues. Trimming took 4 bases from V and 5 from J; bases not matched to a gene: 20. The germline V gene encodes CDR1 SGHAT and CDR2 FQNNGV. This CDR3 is CASSSIQREVFRPRETQYF. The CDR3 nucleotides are TGTGCCAGCAGCTCGATACAGCGGGAGGTCTTCCGCCCTCGGGAGACCCAGTACTTC.

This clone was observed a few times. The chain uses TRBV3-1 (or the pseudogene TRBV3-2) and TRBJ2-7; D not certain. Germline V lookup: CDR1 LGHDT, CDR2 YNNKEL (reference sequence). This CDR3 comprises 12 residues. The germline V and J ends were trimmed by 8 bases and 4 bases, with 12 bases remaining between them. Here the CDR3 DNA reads TGTGCCAGCCGTGCCAATGCGTACGAGCAGTACTTC. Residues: CASRANAYEQYF.

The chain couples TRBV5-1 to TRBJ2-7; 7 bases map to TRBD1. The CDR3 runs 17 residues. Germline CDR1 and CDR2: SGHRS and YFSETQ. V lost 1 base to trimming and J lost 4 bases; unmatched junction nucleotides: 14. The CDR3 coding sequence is TGCGCCAGCAGCTTGTGGACAGGAGTCTCGACTCTATACGAGCAGTACTTC. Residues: CASSLWTGVSTLYEQYF.

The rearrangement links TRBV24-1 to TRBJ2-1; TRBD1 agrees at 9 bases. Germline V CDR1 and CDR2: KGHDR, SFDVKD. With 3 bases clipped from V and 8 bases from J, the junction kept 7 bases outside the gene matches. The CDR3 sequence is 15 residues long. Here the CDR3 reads CATSDPGTGNDEQFF. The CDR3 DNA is TGTGCCACCAGTGATCCCGGGACAGGGAACGATGAGCAGTTCTTC.

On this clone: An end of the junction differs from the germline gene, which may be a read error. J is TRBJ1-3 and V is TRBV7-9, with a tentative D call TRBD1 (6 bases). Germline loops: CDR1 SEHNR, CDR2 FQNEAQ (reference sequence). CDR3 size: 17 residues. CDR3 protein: CASSSITGTFSRNTIYF. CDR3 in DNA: TGTGCCAGCAGCTCCATTACAGGGACCTTCTCTCGAAACACCATATATTTT.

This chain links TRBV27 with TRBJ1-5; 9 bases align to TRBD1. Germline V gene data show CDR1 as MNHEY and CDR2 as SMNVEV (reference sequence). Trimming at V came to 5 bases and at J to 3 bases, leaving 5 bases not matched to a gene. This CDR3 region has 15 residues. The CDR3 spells CASSRGQGYNQPQHF. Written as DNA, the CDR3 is TGTGCCAGCAGTCGGGGACAGGGTTACAATCAGCCCCAGCATTTT.

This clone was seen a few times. CDR3 coding DNA: TGTGCCAGCAGCTTAGAGGGCGATGGCTACACCTTC. Protein product: CASSLEGDGYTF. The J gene is TRBJ1-2, the V gene TRBV11-2; no definite D call. The CDR3 runs 12 residues. V gave up 0 bases and J gave up 6 bases, with 5 bases separating them. Germline loops: CDR1 SGHAT, CDR2 FQNNGV.

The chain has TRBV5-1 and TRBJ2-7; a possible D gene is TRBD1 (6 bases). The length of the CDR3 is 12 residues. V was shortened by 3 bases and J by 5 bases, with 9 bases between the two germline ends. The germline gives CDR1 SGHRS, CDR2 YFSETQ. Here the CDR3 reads CASSSSGDEQYF. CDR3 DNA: TGCGCCAGCAGCTCCTCAGGGGACGAGCAGTACTTC.

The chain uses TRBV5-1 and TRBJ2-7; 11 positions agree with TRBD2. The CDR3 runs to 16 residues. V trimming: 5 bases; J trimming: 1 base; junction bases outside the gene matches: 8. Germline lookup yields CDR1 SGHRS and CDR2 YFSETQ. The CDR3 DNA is TGCGCCAGCAGTAAGTTGACTAGCGGGACTTCCTACGAGCAGTACTTC. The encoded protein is CASSKLTSGTSYEQYF.

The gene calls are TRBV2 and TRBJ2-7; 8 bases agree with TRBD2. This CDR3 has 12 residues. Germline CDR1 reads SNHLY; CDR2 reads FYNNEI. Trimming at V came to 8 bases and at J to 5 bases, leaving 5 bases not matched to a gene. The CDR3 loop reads CASRGGLDEQYF. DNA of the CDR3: TGTGCCAGCCGGGGGGGGCTGGACGAGCAGTACTTC.

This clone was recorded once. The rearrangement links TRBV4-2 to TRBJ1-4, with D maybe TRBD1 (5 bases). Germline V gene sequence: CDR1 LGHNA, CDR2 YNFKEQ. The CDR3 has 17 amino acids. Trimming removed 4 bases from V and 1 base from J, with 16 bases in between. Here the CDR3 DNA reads TGTGCCAGCAGCCGAGACCCACAGGCTGGAACTAATGAAAAACTGTTTTTT. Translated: CASSRDPQAGTNEKLFF.

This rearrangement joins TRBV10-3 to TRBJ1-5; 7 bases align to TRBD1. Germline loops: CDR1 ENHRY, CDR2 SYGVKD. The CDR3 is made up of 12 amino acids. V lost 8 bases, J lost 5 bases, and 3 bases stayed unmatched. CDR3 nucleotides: TGTGCCATCGGAGGGGGCGATCAGCCCCAGCATTTT. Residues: CAIGGGDQPQHF.